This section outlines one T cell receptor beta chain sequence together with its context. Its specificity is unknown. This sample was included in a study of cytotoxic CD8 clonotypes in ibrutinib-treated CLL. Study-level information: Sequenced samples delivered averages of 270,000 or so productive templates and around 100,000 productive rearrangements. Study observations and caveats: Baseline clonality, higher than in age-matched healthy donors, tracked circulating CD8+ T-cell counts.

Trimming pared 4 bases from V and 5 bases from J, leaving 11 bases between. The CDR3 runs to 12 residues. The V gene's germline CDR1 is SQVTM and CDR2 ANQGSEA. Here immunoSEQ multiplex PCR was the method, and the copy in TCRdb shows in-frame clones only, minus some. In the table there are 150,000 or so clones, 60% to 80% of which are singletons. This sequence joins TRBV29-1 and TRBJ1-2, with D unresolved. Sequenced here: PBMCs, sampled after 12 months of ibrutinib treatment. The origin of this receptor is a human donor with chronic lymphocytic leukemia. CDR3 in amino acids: CSVVAGPYGYTF. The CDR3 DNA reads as TGCAGCGTTGTAGCAGGCCCTTATGGCTACACCTTC.